This TCR beta chain was sequenced for a study of blood T cell repertoires in COVID-19. At the level of the study: There were acute and convalescent COVID-19 samples, and they came from the United States, Italy and Spain. T cells, B-cell-depleted T cells, or PBMCs supplied cDNA or gDNA.

Per the authors' pipeline: Quantification of nucleated cells was approximated via reference gene primer amplification. Assay: immunoSEQ multiplex PCR; the TCRdb copy retains only in-frame clones and omits some. That table gives V, J and clone size, and the DNA gave D and trimming. Of 98,000 or so clones listed, roughly 82% were seen once; the top ten hold 4.5% to 5.5%. The CDR3 covers 13 residues. Trimming took 3 bases from V and 0 from J, leaving 3 bases between them. This receptor was taken from a man aged 55 to 70 with acute or convalescent COVID-19. The genes are TRBV12-3 or TRBV12-4 and TRBJ1-5, with no clear D. Sequencing was carried out using peripheral blood. CDR3 DNA sequence: TGTGCCAGCAGTTTTAGTAGCAATCAGCCCCAGCATTTT. Amino acids: CASSFSSNQPQHF.